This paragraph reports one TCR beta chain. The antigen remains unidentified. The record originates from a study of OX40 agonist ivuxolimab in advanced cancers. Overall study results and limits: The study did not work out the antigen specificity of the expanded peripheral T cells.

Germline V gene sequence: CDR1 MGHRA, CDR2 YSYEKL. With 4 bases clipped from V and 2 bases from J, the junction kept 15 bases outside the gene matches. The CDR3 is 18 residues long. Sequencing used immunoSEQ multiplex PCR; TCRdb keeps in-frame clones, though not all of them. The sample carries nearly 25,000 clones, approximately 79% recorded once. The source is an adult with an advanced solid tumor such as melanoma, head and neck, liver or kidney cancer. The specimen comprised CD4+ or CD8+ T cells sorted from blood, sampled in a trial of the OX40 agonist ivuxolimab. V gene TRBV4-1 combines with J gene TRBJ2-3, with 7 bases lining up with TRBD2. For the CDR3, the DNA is TGCGCCAGCAGCCTCGTCCCACCGGGACTATCTTTCACAGATACGCAGTATTTT. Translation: CASSLVPPGLSFTDTQYF.